This T cell receptor beta chain was identified during a study of molecular identifiers for immune sequencing clone quantification. Remarks on this clonotype: The target antigen is unknown. A much larger clone differs from this one at a single base, so this may be a read error.

TCRdb re-called the PCR reads through MiXCR, storing one row per CDR3 protein. The sample has about 640,000 distinct CDR3 sequences; around 20% are singletons. General study results and limits: Same-barcode identical TCR molecules could make highly expanded clones look smaller than they are.

The TCR sequence derives from a human donor in good health. Some libraries in this study had Jurkat cell RNA spiked in. Source material: naive CD8+ T cells from blood, with Jurkat cell RNA spiked in. The subset: FACS-sorted CD8+CD4-CCR7+CD45RA+ naive T cells.

The CDR3 region has the DNA TGCGCCAGCAGCCAACCCCCGTCTGTCCAAGAGACCCAGTACTTC. Translated, it gives CASSQPPSVQETQYF. J is TRBJ2-5 and V is TRBV4-1; D is undetermined. Trimming pared 2 bases from V and 1 base from J, leaving 11 bases between. The CDR3 is made up of 15 amino acids. Germline loops: CDR1 MGHRA, CDR2 YSYEKL.